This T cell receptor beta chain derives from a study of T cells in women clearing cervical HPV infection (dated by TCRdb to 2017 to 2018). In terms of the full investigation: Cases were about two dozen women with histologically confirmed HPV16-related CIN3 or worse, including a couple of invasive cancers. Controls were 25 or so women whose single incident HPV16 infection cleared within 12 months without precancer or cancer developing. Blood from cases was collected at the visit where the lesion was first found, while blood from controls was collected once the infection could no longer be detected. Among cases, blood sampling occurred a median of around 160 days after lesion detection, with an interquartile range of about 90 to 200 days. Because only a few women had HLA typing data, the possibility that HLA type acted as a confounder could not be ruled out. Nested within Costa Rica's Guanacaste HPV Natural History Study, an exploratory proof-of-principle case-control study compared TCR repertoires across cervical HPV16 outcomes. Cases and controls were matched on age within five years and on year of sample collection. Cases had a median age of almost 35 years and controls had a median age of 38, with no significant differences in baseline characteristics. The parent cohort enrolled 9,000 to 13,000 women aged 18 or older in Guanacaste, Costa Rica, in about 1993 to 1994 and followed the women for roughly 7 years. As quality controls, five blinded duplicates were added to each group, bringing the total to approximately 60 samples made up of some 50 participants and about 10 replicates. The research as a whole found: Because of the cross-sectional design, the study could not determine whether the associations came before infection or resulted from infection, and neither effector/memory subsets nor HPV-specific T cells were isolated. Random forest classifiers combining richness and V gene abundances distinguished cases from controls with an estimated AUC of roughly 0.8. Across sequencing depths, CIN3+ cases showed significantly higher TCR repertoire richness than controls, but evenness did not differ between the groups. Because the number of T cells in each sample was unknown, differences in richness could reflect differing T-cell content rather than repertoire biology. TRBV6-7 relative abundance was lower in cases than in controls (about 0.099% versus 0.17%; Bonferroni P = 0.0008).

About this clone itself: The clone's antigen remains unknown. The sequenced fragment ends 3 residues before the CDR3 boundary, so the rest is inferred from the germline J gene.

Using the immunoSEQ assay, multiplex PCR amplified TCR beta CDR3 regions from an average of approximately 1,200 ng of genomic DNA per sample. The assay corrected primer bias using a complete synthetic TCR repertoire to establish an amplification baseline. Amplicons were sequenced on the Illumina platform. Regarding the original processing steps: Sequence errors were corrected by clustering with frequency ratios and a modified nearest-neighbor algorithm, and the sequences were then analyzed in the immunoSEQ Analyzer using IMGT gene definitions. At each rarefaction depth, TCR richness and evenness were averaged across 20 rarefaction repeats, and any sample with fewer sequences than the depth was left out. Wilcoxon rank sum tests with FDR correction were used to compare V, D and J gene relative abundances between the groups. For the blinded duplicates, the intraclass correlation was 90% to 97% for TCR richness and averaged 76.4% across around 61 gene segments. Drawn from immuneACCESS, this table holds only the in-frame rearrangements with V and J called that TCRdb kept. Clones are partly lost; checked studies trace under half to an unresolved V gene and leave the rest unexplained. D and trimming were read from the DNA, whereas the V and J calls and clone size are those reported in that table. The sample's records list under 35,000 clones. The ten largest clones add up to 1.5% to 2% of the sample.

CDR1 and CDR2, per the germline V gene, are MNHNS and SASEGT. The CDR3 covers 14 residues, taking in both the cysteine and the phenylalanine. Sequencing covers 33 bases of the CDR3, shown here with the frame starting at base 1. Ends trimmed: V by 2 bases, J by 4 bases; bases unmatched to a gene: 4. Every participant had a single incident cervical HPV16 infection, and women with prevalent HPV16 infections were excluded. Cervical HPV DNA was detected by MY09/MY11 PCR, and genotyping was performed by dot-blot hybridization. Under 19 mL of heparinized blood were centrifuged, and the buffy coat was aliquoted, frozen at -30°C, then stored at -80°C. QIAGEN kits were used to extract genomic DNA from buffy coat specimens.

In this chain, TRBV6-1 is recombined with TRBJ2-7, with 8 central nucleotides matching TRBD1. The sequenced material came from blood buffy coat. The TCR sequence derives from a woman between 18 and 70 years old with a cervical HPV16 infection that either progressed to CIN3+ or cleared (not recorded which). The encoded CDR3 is CASSEWTGLYEQYF. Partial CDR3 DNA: TGTGCCAGCAGTGAATGGACAGGGTTATACGAG.